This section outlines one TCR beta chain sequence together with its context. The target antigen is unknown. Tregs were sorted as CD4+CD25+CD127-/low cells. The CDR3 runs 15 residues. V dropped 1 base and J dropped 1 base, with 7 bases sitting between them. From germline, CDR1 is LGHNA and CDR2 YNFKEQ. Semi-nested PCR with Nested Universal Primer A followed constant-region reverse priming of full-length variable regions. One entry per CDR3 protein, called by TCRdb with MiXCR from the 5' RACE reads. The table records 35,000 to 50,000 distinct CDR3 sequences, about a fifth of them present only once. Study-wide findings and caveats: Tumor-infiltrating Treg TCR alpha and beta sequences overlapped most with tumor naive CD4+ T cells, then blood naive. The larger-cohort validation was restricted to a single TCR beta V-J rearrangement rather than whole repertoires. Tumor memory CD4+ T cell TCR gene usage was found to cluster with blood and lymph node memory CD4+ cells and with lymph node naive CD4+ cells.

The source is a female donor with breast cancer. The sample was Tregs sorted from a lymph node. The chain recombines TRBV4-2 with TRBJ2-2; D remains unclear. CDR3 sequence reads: CASSQVQRNTGELFF. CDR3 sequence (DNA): TGTGCCAGCAGCCAAGTCCAGCGGAACACCGGGGAGCTGTTTTTT.